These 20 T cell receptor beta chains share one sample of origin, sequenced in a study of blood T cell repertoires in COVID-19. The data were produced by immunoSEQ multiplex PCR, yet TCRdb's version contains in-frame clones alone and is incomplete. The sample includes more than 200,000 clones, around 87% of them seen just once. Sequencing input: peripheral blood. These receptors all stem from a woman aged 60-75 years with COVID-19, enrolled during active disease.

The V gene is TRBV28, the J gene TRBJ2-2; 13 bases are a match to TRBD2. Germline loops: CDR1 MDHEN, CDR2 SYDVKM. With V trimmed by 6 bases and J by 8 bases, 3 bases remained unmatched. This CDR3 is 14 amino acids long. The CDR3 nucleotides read TGTGCCAGCAGGGCGGGACTAGCGGGAGGGGAGCTGTTTTTT. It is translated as CASRAGLAGGELFF.

CDR3 coding DNA: TGTGCCAGCAGCTTGGTGCACGGGACTGGAAACACCATATATTTT. It encodes CASSLVHGTGNTIYF. The genes are TRBV5-6 and TRBJ1-3; D remains ambiguous. The V end was cut by 0 bases, the J end by 2 bases, with 9 bases between. The CDR3 sequence is 15 residues long. Germline loops: CDR1 SGHDT, CDR2 YYEEEE.

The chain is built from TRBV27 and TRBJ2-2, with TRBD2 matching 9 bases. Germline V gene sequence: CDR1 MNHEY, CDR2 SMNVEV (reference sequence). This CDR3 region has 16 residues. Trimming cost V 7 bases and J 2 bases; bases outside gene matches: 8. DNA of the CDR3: TGTGCCAGCATTAGCGGGAGTCGAGTTAACACCGGGGAGCTGTTTTTT. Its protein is CASISGSRVNTGELFF.

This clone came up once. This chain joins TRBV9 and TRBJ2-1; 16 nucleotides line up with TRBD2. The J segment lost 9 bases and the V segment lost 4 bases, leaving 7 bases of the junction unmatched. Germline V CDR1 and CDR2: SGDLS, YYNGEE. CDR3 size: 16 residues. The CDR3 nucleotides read TGTGCCAGCAGCACAACCGGGACTAGCGGGAGGGGTGAGCAGTTCTTC. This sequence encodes CASSTTGTSGRGEQFF.

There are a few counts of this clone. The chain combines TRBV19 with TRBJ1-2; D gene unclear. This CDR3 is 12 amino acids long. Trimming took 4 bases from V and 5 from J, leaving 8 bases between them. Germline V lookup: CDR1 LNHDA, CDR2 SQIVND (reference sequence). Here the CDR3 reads CASSTDTYGYTF. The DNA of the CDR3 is TGTGCCAGTAGTACTGACACATATGGCTACACCTTC.

Here the CDR3 DNA reads TGTGCCAGCAGTTTACTCCAGGGAAGGTCTGAAGCTTTCTTT. It codes for CASSLLQGRSEAFF. V is TRBV27 and J is TRBJ1-1, with D tentatively TRBD1 (5 bases). The CDR3 has 14 amino acids. CDR1 is MNHEY and CDR2 is SMNVEV in the germline V gene (reference sequence). The ends were cut back, 2 bases at V and 6 bases at J, with 13 bases in the middle.

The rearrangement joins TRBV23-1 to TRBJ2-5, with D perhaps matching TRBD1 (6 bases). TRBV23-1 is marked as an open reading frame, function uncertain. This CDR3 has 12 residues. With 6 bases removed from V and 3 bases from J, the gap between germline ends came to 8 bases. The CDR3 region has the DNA TGCGCCAGCAGACAGGGAGAAGAGACCCAGTACTTC. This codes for CASRQGEETQYF.

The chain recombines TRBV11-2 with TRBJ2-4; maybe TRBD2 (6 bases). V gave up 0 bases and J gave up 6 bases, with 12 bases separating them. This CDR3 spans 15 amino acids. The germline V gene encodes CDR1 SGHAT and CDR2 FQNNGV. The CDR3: CASSLDGGEVNIQYF. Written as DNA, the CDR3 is TGTGCCAGCAGCTTAGACGGGGGAGAGGTAAACATTCAGTACTTC.

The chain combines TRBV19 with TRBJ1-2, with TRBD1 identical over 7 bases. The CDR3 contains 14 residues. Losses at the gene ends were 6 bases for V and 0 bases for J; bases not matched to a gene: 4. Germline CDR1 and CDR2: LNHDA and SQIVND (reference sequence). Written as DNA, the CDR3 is TGTGCCAGTAGCGCAGGGGGGACTAACTATGGCTACACCTTC. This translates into CASSAGGTNYGYTF.

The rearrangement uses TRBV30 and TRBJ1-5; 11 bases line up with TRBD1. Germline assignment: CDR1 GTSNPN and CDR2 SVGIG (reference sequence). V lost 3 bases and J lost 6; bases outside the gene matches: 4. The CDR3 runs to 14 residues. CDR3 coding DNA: TGTGCCTGGAGCTCCGGGACAGGGGGTCAGCCCCAGCATTTT. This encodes CAWSSGTGGQPQHF.

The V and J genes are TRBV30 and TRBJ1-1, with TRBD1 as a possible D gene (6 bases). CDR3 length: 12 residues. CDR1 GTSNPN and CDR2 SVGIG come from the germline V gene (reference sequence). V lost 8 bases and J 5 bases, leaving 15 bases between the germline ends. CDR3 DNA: TGTGCCCAGCAGGGGCTGGGGACTGAAGCTTTCTTT. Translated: CAQQGLGTEAFF.

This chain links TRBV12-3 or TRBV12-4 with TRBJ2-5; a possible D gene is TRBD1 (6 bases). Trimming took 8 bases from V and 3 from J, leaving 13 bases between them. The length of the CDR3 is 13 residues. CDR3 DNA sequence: TGTGCCAGCGGACACAGGGAGAAAGAGACCCAGTACTTC. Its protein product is CASGHREKETQYF.

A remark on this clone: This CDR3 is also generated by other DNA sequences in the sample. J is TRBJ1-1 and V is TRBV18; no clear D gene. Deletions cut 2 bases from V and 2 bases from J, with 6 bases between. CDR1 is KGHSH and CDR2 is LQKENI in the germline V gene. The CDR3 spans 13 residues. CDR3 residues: CASSPTVNTEAFF. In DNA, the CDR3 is TGTGCCAGCTCACCAACGGTAAACACTGAAGCTTTCTTT.

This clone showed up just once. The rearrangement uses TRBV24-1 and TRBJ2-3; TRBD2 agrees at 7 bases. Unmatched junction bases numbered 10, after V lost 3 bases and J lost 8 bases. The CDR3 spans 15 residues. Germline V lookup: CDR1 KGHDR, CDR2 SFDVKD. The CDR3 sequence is CATSDEAGTRGTQYF. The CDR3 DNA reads TGTGCCACCAGTGATGAAGCGGGGACCCGAGGTACGCAGTATTTT.

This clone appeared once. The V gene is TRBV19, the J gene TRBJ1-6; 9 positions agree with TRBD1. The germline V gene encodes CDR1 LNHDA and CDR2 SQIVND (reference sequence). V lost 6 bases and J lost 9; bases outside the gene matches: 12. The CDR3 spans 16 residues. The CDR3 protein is CASSAPRGQGSSPLHF. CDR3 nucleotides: TGTGCCAGTAGCGCGCCCAGAGGACAGGGGTCTTCACCCCTCCACTTT.

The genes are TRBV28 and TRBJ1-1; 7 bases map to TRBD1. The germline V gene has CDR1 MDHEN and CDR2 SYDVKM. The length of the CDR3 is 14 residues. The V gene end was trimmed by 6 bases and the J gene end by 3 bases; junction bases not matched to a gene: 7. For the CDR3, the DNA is TGTGCCAGCAGCCTCCCGACAGGGTACACTGAAGCTTTCTTT. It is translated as CASSLPTGYTEAFF.

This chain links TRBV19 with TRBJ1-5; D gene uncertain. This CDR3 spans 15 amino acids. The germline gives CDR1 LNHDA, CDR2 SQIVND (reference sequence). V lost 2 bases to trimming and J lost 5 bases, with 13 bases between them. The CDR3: CASSIPFATYQPQHF. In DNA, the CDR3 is TGTGCCAGTAGTATACCCTTTGCTACTTATCAGCCCCAGCATTTT.

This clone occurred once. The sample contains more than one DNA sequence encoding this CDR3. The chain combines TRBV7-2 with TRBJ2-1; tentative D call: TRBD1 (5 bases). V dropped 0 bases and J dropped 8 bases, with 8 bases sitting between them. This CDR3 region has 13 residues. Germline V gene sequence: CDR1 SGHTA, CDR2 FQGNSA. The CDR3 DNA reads TGTGCCAGCAGCTTAGCCTGGGGCGATGAGCAGTTCTTC. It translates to CASSLAWGDEQFF.

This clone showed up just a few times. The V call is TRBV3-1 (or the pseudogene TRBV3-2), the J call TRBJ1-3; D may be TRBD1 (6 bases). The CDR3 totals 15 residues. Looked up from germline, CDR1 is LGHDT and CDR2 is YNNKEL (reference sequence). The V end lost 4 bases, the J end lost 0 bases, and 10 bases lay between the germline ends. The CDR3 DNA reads TGTGCCAGCAGCCGGACAGCTCGCTCTGGAAACACCATATATTTT. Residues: CASSRTARSGNTIYF.

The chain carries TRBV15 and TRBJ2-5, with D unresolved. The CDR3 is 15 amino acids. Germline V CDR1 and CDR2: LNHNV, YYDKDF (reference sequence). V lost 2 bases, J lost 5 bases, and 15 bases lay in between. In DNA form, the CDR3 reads TGTGCCACCAGCAGACTCCTGGGTCTCAGGGAGACCCAGTACTTC. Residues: CATSRLLGLRETQYF.